This passage covers 9 T cell receptor beta chains from one sample sequenced in a study of T cell changes during pregnancy in multiple sclerosis (dated by TCRdb to between 2017 and 2020). Libraries came from the immunoSEQ multiplex PCR assay. TCRdb took this table from immuneACCESS and kept in-frame rearrangements with V and J called. Such tables lack part of the clones; where checked against another copy, unresolved V genes explain under half of the gap, and the rest is unexplained. The sample data list tens of thousands of clones, and around 90% of these were observed just once. Roughly 0.72% of the sample comes from the top ten. The source material was CD4+ T cells from peripheral blood mononuclear cells, sampled before pregnancy. These receptors came from a female donor with multiple sclerosis, enrolled in a pregnancy study.

The chain is built from TRBV10-3 and TRBJ2-3; 7 positions match TRBD1. The CDR3 has 13 amino acids. Trimming at V came to 6 bases and at J to 2 bases, leaving 2 bases not matched to a gene. Germline CDR1 reads ENHRY; CDR2 reads SYGVKD. CDR3 nucleotide sequence: TGTGCCATCAGGGGACAGAACACAGATACGCAGTATTTT. Encoded protein: CAIRGQNTDTQYF.

V and J are TRBV19 and TRBJ2-1; TRBD2 matches 14 bases. There are 17 residues in the CDR3. Germline V CDR1 and CDR2: LNHDA, SQIVND (reference sequence). The trim removed 3 bases at V and 4 bases at J, leaving 5 bases unmatched. The CDR3 nucleotides read TGTGCCAGTAGTATCGACCGACTAGCGGGAGGGTACAATGAGCAGTTCTTC. This encodes CASSIDRLAGGYNEQFF.

The chain joins TRBV18 to TRBJ1-4; D perhaps matches TRBD1 (6 bases). V lost 3 bases to trimming and J lost 4 bases, with 9 bases between them. The CDR3 consists of 14 residues. Germline loops: CDR1 KGHSH, CDR2 LQKENI. CDR3 amino acids: CASSPGQSNEKLFF. DNA of the CDR3: TGTGCCAGCTCACCTGGACAGAGTAATGAAAAACTGTTTTTT.

The chain combines TRBV6-6 with TRBJ2-7, with TRBD1 matching 7 bases. J was trimmed by 0 bases and V by 6 bases; bases with no gene match: 11. Germline CDR1 MNHNY, CDR2 SVGAGI (reference sequence). This CDR3 has 16 amino acids. CDR3 sequence reads: CASRTWGQSSSYEQYF. CDR3 in DNA: TGTGCCAGCAGAACTTGGGGACAGTCATCCTCCTACGAGCAGTACTTC.

The table lists this clone with a count of one. This chain uses TRBV19 with TRBJ2-1; 11 nucleotides line up with TRBD2. Germline V gene sequence: CDR1 LNHDA, CDR2 SQIVND (reference sequence). V trimming: 7 bases; J trimming: 1 base; junction bases outside the gene matches: 9. The CDR3 runs 17 residues. CDR3 nucleotides: TGTGCCAGTAAGGGGCTAGCGGGGGGAGGATCCTACAATGAGCAGTTCTTC. This encodes CASKGLAGGGSYNEQFF.

The CDR3 is CASSYSQGPYEQYF. DNA for the CDR3: TGTGCCAGCAGTTACTCGCAGGGGCCCTACGAGCAGTACTTC. The rearrangement uses TRBV6-5 and TRBJ2-7, with D possibly matching TRBD1 (6 bases). Trimming took 0 bases from V and 2 from J, leaving 8 bases between them. Germline CDR1 MNHEY, CDR2 SVGAGI. The CDR3 is 14 amino acids.

Written as DNA, the CDR3 is TGTGCCAGCAGCTTACATTCCGGGAGGAACACTGAAGCTTTCTTT. Encoded protein: CASSLHSGRNTEAFF. The V and J genes are TRBV7-2 and TRBJ1-1; the D is unclear. CDR3 length: 15 amino acids. Trimming took off 2 bases at V and 1 base at J, with 11 bases between the two ends. Germline-derived CDR1 and CDR2 are SGHTA and FQGNSA.

The chain recombines TRBV27 with TRBJ1-4; D unclear. With 6 bases removed from V and 3 bases from J, the gap between germline ends came to 20 bases. CDR3 length: 17 residues. Germline CDR1 MNHEY, CDR2 SMNVEV (reference sequence). CDR3 residues: CASRSLLRERSNEKLFF. CDR3 nucleotide sequence: TGTGCCAGCAGATCCCTTTTACGGGAGAGGTCTAATGAAAAACTGTTTTTT.

The V call is TRBV15, the J call TRBJ2-1; the D gene is possibly TRBD1 (5 bases). Germline CDR1 and CDR2: LNHNV and YYDKDF (reference sequence). The CDR3 is 15 residues long. V was pared by 0 bases and J by 5 bases, with 11 bases between. The CDR3 region has the DNA TGTGCCACCAGCAGAGAGAATCTAGGGGACAATGAGCAGTTCTTC. It translates to CATSRENLGDNEQFF.